This TCR beta chain was documented in a study of control samples from healthy donors and cancer patients. The CDR3 covers 15 residues. From germline, CDR1 is SEHNR and CDR2 FQNEAQ (reference sequence). V was clipped by 3 bases and J by 0 bases, with 10 bases between them. The sample holds one count of this clone. Libraries were prepared by immunoSEQ multiplex PCR; TCRdb keeps only in-frame clonotypes and omits some of them. The sample consists of some 49,000 clones, 65% to 90% of them appearing once. The receptor was derived from a woman between 50 and 59 years old with lung cancer. Specimen: PBMCs. The chain couples TRBV7-9 to TRBJ2-3; a weak D match, TRBD1 (5 bases). The CDR3 DNA reads TGTGCCAGCAGCTTCTGGGGCGCTAGCACAGATACGCAGTATTTT. It specifies CASSFWGASTDTQYF.